The rows below give T cell receptor beta chains drawn from one sample of a study of neurological immune-mediated disorders. One entry per CDR3 protein results from TCRdb running MiXCR on the 5' RACE reads. The data contain about 99,000 distinct CDR3 sequences, about 10% of them seen just once; the ten biggest clones take up around 3.1%. Sequences were obtained from PBMCs. The receptors derive from a female donor with HTLV-1-associated myelopathy (HAM/TSP). The CDR3 runs from the conserved cysteine through the conserved F or W. For some rows the clone size is stated as once, few or many, or as a class when expanded; others skip it.

v_gene | abundance | CDR3aa
TRBV27 | - | CSSRTGTVYEQYF
TRBV10-3 | many | CAISEQGYEQFF
TRBV29-1 | many | CSVVDREPYEQYF
TRBV20-1 | many | CSAHLGGAVGYTF
TRBV5-1 | many | CASSSGQGGGEQFF
TRBV7-9 | many | CASSLVGARRYF
TRBV12-3/TRBV12-4 | many | CASSLAGLAGGNNEQFF
TRBV29-1 | many | CSVEGAGANTEAFF
TRBV7-9 | many | CASRARGSRGGYNEQFF
TRBV5-1 | few | CASSYSSGVEQFF
TRBV29-1 | many | CSVEARGNHNEQFF
TRBV21-1 | many | CASRMREEQYF
TRBV20-1 | many | CSSGQGNTEAFF
TRBV20-1 | many | CSVWSPSWETQYF
TRBV5-1 | many | CASSLEGGPYNEQFF
TRBV6-5 | few | CASKPQGMNTEAFF
TRBV10-3 | many | CAIPRSSGGARTGELFF
TRBV27 | many | CASSPIQQETQYF
TRBV11-2 | many | CASSLDLVGQSWIREQYF
TRBV20-1 | many | CSARDRGVLQYF
TRBV29-1 | few | CSVVRGPADAQYF
TRBV5-1 | many | CASSQGQPYQETQYF
TRBV28 | many | CASSLGGGANEQYF
TRBV29-1 | few | CSVQGLNTGELFF
TRBV5-1 | many | CASSLGAWAQGRDTQYF
TRBV11-2 | few | CASSQGLAGLYEQYF
TRBV5-6 | - | CASSLAGSRELFF
TRBV5-6 | many | CASSVIWDRNEKLFF
TRBV6-6 | many | CASSSRGARSYNEQFF
TRBV6-5 | many | CASSSGAKTQYF
TRBV5-5 | many | CASRSVSYYEQYF
TRBV28 | many | CASSDSRYEQYF
TRBV20-1 | many | CSAFDRSSYEQYF
TRBV20-1 | once | CGAIAGASTDTQYF
TRBV20-1 | many | CSARDPGAADTQYF
TRBV20-1 | many | CSARKGDNEQYF
TRBV4-1 | once | CASSQGIGTWTYEQYF
TRBV5-6 | many | CASSLRGSTQPETQYF